One sample yielded the 20 T cell receptor beta chains listed below, sequenced in a study of metastatic and nonmetastatic thyroid tumors. Treatment of any kind had been given to no patient before thyroid surgery. TCRdb re-called the PCR reads via MiXCR. The sample gives 4,500 to 6,500 clones, approximately 30% of which show up once; roughly 25% is in the top ten. The material sequenced was adjacent normal tissue. All receptors come from a female donor with papillary thyroid cancer or a benign thyroid nodule (not recorded which). Some clones in this sample may be carry-over from other donors' samples.

The genes are TRBV7-6 and TRBJ2-5; 9 bases agree with TRBD2. Trimming took 5 bases from V and 2 from J; bases not matched to a gene: 0. Germline V gives CDR1 SGHVS, CDR2 FNYEAQ. The CDR3 sequence is 13 residues long. CDR3 sequence (DNA): TGTGCCAGCAGCACTAGCGGGCAAGAGACCCAGTACTTC. It specifies CASSTSGQETQYF.

The chain employs TRBV11-2 and TRBJ2-7, with TRBD2 as a possible D gene (6 bases). The V end was cut by 0 bases, the J end by 3 bases, with 21 bases between. CDR3 size: 18 residues. Germline CDR1 is SGHAT and CDR2 is FQNNGV. The DNA of the CDR3 is TGTGCCAGCAGCTTAGATCCAAGCGGAGGGCAGGGCGTCTACGAGCAGTACTTC. This sequence encodes CASSLDPSGGQGVYEQYF.

There are many counts of this clone. V is TRBV20-1 and J is TRBJ2-7, with 8 bases lining up with TRBD2. With V trimmed by 6 bases and J by 4 bases, 11 bases remained unmatched. There are 14 residues in the CDR3. Germline lookup yields CDR1 DFQATT and CDR2 SNEGSKA (reference sequence). In DNA form, the CDR3 reads TGCAGTGCCAGGACTCTAGCGGGCGCGTACGAGCAGTACTTC. This sequence encodes CSARTLAGAYEQYF.

The CDR3 coding sequence is TGTGCCAGCAGCCCCCGTGGTAATTCACCCCTCCACTTT. Translating it yields CASSPRGNSPLHF. This chain joins TRBV14 and TRBJ1-6; the D is unclear. Germline V gives CDR1 SGHDN, CDR2 FVKESK. The CDR3 runs to 13 residues. The ends were cut back, 4 bases at V and 6 bases at J, with 7 bases in the middle.

This clone was seen ten or more times. The V and J genes are TRBV6-2 or TRBV6-3 and TRBJ2-3; D is unresolved. The CDR3 is 15 residues long. V gave up 0 bases and J gave up 2 bases, with 9 bases separating them. CDR1 and CDR2 (germline): MNHEY, SVGEGT. CDR3 in amino acids: CASSYSPVYTDTQYF. The DNA for the CDR3 is TGTGCCAGCAGTTACTCACCGGTTTACACAGATACGCAGTATTTT.

The sample holds many counts of this clone. CDR3 in amino acids: CASSLSGNEQFF. For the CDR3, the DNA is TGTGCCAGCAGCTTAAGCGGCAATGAGCAGTTCTTC. V gene TRBV7-3 combines with J gene TRBJ2-1; D call uncertain. The CDR3 covers 12 residues. Germline values: CDR1 SGHTA, CDR2 FQGTGA. The V gene lost 1 base and the J gene lost 6 bases, with 4 bases spanning the gap. Using reference TRBV7-3 and TRBJ2-1 for the parts outside the CDR3, the full variable domain is GAGVSQTPSNKVTEKGKYVELRCDPISGHTALYWYRQSLGQGPEFLIYFQGTGAADDSGLPNDRFFAVRPEGSVSTLKIQRTERGDSAVYLCASSLSGNEQFFGPGTRLTVL.

The chain is built from TRBV3-1 and TRBJ2-5, with a weak D call TRBD1 (6 bases). CDR1 LGHDT and CDR2 YNNKEL come from the germline V gene (reference sequence). CDR3 size: 15 residues. Trimming stripped 1 base from V and 7 bases from J, with 16 bases between. The CDR3 nucleotides are TGTGCCAGCAGCCAAGGGCAGGGGCCCGCAGTGACCCAGTACTTC. It codes for CASSQGQGPAVTQYF.

The chain carries TRBV11-2 and TRBJ2-1; 8 bases are shared with TRBD2. The CDR3 length is 15 residues. Unmatched junction bases numbered 5, after V lost 3 bases and J lost 4 bases. Germline loops: CDR1 SGHAT, CDR2 FQNNGV. This CDR3 is CASSFTGGAYNEQFF. The CDR3 DNA sequence: TGTGCCAGCAGCTTTACCGGGGGGGCGTACAATGAGCAGTTCTTC.

The V gene is TRBV9, the J gene TRBJ2-7; the D gene is possibly TRBD1 (5 bases). The CDR3 runs to 14 residues. Germline values: CDR1 SGDLS, CDR2 YYNGEE. The V gene lost 0 bases and the J gene lost 4 bases, with 11 bases spanning the gap. The chain's CDR3 is CASSVDLGEYEQYF. DNA of the CDR3: TGTGCCAGCAGCGTAGATTTAGGGGAATACGAGCAGTACTTC.

By share of the sample, this clone is medium-sized. In the same sample, other DNA sequences code for this CDR3. The V call is TRBV7-3, the J call TRBJ1-4; TRBD1 is a possible D gene (5 bases). Germline V gene data show CDR1 as SGHTA and CDR2 as FQGTGA. The CDR3 consists of 18 residues. Trimming left V 3 bases short and J 1 base short, with 18 bases between. The CDR3 loop is CASSFVPGRVRTNEKLFF. CDR3 bases: TGTGCCAGCAGCTTTGTACCAGGCAGGGTAAGAACTAATGAAAAACTGTTTTTT.

By share of the sample, this clone is medium-sized. The chain is built from TRBV2 and TRBJ1-1; the D is unclear. Trimming left V 7 bases short and J 7 bases short, with 16 bases between. Looked up from germline, CDR1 is SNHLY and CDR2 is FYNNEI. The CDR3 runs 13 residues. CDR3 in amino acids: CASTIGQNLEAFF. As DNA, the CDR3 is TGTGCCAGCACAATAGGGCAAAACCTTGAAGCTTTCTTT.

In regard to this clone: This may come from a read error, since a much larger clone is one base off. The sample carries other DNA sequences with the same CDR3. This sequence joins TRBV11-2 and TRBJ1-4; TRBD1 matches 11 bases. The CDR3 has 14 amino acids. Germline V lookup: CDR1 SGHAT, CDR2 FQNNGV. CDR3 sequence: CASRQGQGEEKLFF. The CDR3 region has the DNA TGCGCCAGCAGGCAGGGACAGGGGGAGGAAAAACTGTTTTTT.

Turning to this clone: A much bigger clone sits one base away, suggesting this may be a read error. This chain connects TRBV6-1 to TRBJ1-1; D is uncertain. The CDR3 is 14 amino acids. Per the germline V gene, CDR1 is MNHNS and CDR2 is SASEGT. V was pared by 9 bases and J by 5 bases, with 19 bases between. This chain's CDR3 is CASHRLGLRTEAFF. The CDR3, as DNA: TGTGCCAGTCACCGGTTAGGGTTAAGGACTGAAGCTTTCTTT.

Turning to this clone: A single base separates this from a much larger clone, so it may be a read error. This chain connects TRBV5-1 to TRBJ2-1; 7 bases are a match to TRBD2. The CDR3 is 17 amino acids. The germline CDR1 and CDR2 sequences are SGHRS and YFSETQ. The CDR3, as DNA: TGCGCCAACAGCTTGCTTGGCGGGGGAACCTTCGACAATGAGCAGTTCTTC. This sequence encodes CANSLLGGGTFDNEQFF.

This clone was seen repeatedly, ten times or more. This rearrangement joins TRBV7-9 to TRBJ1-2; 10 nucleotides match TRBD1. Germline V CDR1 and CDR2: SEHNR, FQNEAQ (reference sequence). The V segment lost 7 bases and the J segment 6 bases; nucleotides outside the gene matches: 8. The CDR3 spans 14 residues. The CDR3 bases are TGTGCCAGCAACCCGGGACAGGGGACCCATGGCTACACCTTC. As protein: CASNPGQGTHGYTF.

The chain links TRBV11-2 to TRBJ1-2; 7 nucleotides align to TRBD1. The V gene's germline CDR1 is SGHAT and CDR2 FQNNGV. There are 15 residues in the CDR3. Unmatched junction bases numbered 12, after V lost 4 bases and J lost 7 bases. CDR3 region: CASSSPGQKPGGYTF. CDR3 bases: TGTGCCAGCAGCTCACCGGGACAGAAACCCGGTGGCTACACCTTC.

This clone rates as large (0.1 to 1%). V usage is TRBV20-1 and J usage is TRBJ1-1, with 9 bases matching TRBD1. V dropped 2 bases and J dropped 1; count of bases not matched to a gene: 5. CDR1 is DFQATT and CDR2 is SNEGSKA in the germline V gene (reference sequence). This CDR3 is 15 amino acids long. The CDR3: CSARRGQGTNTEAFF. The CDR3 bases are TGCAGTGCTAGACGGGGACAGGGAACGAACACTGAAGCTTTCTTT.

This clone was seen repeatedly, ten times or more. The V and J genes are TRBV20-1 and TRBJ2-7; 8 nucleotides match TRBD2. Germline V gene sequence: CDR1 DFQATT, CDR2 SNEGSKA (reference sequence). Trimming at V came to 4 bases and at J to 4 bases, leaving 15 bases not matched to a gene. CDR3 length: 16 residues. The CDR3 DNA sequence: TGCAGTGCTAACTCCCCCGGCGGGGGCGGGGGGTACGAGCAGTACTTC. It is translated as CSANSPGGGGGYEQYF.

By share, this clone ranks as medium-sized. The chain employs TRBV3-1 and TRBJ2-7; no clear D. The length of the CDR3 is 11 residues. Germline V gives CDR1 LGHDT, CDR2 YNNKEL (reference sequence). V was cut by 2 bases and J by 3 bases, with 2 bases left in between. The CDR3 sequence is CASSQIYEQYF. The CDR3 coding sequence is TGTGCCAGCAGCCAAATCTACGAGCAGTACTTC.

This clone was detected only a few times. The chain uses TRBV6-5 and TRBJ1-3, with TRBD1 matching 8 bases. V trimming: 4 bases; J trimming: 2 bases; junction bases outside the gene matches: 4. Germline V CDR1 and CDR2: MNHEY, SVGAGI. This CDR3 has 15 amino acids. The CDR3 reads CASSLVQGAGNTIYF. The CDR3 DNA sequence: TGTGCCAGCAGTTTAGTACAGGGGGCTGGAAACACCATATATTTT.